Below are 7 T cell receptor beta chains sequenced from a single sample in a study of blood T cell repertoires in COVID-19 (dated by TCRdb to about 2020). The library was prepared using the immunoSEQ multiplex PCR assay. Here the immuneACCESS table is served through TCRdb, limited to in-frame sequences with V and J called. Missing clones are a known gap in these copies; in checked studies unresolved V genes cover under half, and the rest lacks a known reason. In this sample the table shows approximately 270,000 clones, roughly 88% of which occur a single time. Approximately 9.9% of the sample rests with the top ten. The specimen sequenced was peripheral blood. The origin of the receptors is a woman in her 70s with acute or convalescent COVID-19.

The CDR3 DNA sequence: TGTGCCTGGAGTGAAGCGGGGGAGACCCAGTACTTC. This translates into CAWSEAGETQYF. J is TRBJ2-5 and V is TRBV30; 7 nucleotides match TRBD2. V was clipped by 1 base and J by 5 bases; unmatched bases: 1. The CDR3 is 12 amino acids. Germline V lookup: CDR1 GTSNPN, CDR2 SVGIG (reference sequence).

The CDR3 spells CASTLTGYGYTF. The CDR3 coding sequence is TGTGCCAGCACCCTGACAGGATATGGCTACACCTTC. This rearrangement joins TRBV2 to TRBJ1-2; the D gene is possibly TRBD1 (6 bases). This CDR3 has 12 amino acids. Trimming shortened V by 7 bases and J by 5 bases, and 11 bases separated the two germline ends. Per germline, CDR1 SNHLY and CDR2 FYNNEI.

CDR3 loop: CASSLERGAFF. CDR3 sequence (DNA): TGTGCCAGCAGTTTAGAGCGGGGAGCTTTCTTT. The chain uses TRBV12-3 or TRBV12-4 and TRBJ1-1, with D unresolved. V lost 1 base, J lost 10 bases, and 7 bases lay in between. This CDR3 spans 11 amino acids.

The genes are TRBV5-5 and TRBJ1-3, with TRBD1 identical over 9 bases. V lost 0 bases to trimming and J lost 8 bases; unmatched junction nucleotides: 9. The germline CDR1 and CDR2 sequences are SGHKS and YYEKEE (reference sequence). The CDR3 runs 16 residues. DNA for the CDR3: TGTGCCAGCAGCTTGGAAGGGACAGGGTGGCGGGACACCATATATTTT. Amino acid sequence: CASSLEGTGWRDTIYF. Variable domain in full (rest from reference TRBV5-5 and TRBJ1-3): DAGVTQSPTHLIKTRGQQVTLRCSPISGHKSVSWYQQVLGQGPQFIFQYYEKEERGRGNFPDRFSARQFPNYSSELNVNALLLGDSALYLCASSLEGTGWRDTIYFGEGSWLTVV.

The chain carries TRBV7-9 and TRBJ1-1; no clear D. The length of the CDR3 is 14 residues. From germline, CDR1 is SEHNR and CDR2 FQNEAQ (reference sequence). V lost 5 bases and J 7 bases, leaving 17 bases between the germline ends. The CDR3 sequence is CASSPPGGRGEAFF. The CDR3 DNA is TGTGCCAGCAGCCCGCCGGGCGGGCGAGGTGAAGCTTTCTTT.

In its sample, this clone was seen once. One base away lies a much larger clone, so this may be a sequencing read error. The chain is built from TRBV6-6 and TRBJ1-4, with TRBD1 matching over 12 bases. J was trimmed by 8 bases and V by 6 bases; bases with no gene match: 4. The CDR3 runs 14 residues. From germline, CDR1 is MNHNY and CDR2 SVGAGI (reference sequence). The CDR3 region has the DNA TGTGCCAGCAGCCCCGGGACAGGGGGCGAAAAACTGTTTTTT. Residues: CASSPGTGGEKLFF.

V gene TRBV12-3 or TRBV12-4 combines with J gene TRBJ1-1; D ambiguous. The CDR3 consists of 13 residues. V shed 2 bases and J shed 1 base, with 5 bases lying between them. CDR3 residues: CASSLNWNTEAFF. CDR3 sequence (DNA): TGTGCCAGCAGTTTAAACTGGAACACTGAAGCTTTCTTT.